This entry features one T cell receptor (beta chain) sequence. Other DNA sequences in this specimen translate into the identical CDR3. These data originate in a study of blood T cell repertoires in COVID-19. Study overall: Samples representing acute and convalescent COVID-19 were sourced from the United States, Italy and Spain. Nucleic acid was either cDNA or gDNA, and it came from T cells, B-cell-depleted T cells, or PBMCs.

Germline lookup yields CDR1 MNHEY and CDR2 SVGAGI. V was clipped by 0 bases and J by 0 bases, with 9 bases between them. The CDR3 runs 16 residues. Per the original methods: Reference gene primer amplification gave estimated nucleated cell counts. TCRdb's copy holds only in-frame clones and misses some; the assay was immunoSEQ multiplex PCR. Clonal size and the V and J genes are those of that table, whereas D and trimming came from the DNA. Of roughly 200,000 clones in the sample, around 86% are singletons; the top ten hold roughly 2.9%. Sample: peripheral blood. This chain connects TRBV6-5 to TRBJ2-1; D remains ambiguous. The TCR originated in a woman under 40 with active or convalescent COVID-19. The CDR3 DNA sequence: TGTGCCAGCAGTTACTCCTTTCTGAGCTCCTACAATGAGCAGTTCTTC. It is translated as CASSYSFLSSYNEQFF.